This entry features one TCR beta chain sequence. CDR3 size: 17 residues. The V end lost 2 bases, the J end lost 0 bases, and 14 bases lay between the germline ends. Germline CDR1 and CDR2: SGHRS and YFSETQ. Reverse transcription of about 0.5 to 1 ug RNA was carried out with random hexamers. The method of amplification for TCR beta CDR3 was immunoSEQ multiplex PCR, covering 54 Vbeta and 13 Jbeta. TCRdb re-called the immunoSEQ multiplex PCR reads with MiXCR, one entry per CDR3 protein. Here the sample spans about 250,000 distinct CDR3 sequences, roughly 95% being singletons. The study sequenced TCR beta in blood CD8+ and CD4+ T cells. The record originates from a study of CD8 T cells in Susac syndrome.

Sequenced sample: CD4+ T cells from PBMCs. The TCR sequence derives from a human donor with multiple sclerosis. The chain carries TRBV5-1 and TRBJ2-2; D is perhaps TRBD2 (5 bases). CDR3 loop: CASSLIPDFTNTGELFF. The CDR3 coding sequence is TGCGCCAGCAGCTTAATCCCGGACTTTACGAACACCGGGGAGCTGTTTTTT.